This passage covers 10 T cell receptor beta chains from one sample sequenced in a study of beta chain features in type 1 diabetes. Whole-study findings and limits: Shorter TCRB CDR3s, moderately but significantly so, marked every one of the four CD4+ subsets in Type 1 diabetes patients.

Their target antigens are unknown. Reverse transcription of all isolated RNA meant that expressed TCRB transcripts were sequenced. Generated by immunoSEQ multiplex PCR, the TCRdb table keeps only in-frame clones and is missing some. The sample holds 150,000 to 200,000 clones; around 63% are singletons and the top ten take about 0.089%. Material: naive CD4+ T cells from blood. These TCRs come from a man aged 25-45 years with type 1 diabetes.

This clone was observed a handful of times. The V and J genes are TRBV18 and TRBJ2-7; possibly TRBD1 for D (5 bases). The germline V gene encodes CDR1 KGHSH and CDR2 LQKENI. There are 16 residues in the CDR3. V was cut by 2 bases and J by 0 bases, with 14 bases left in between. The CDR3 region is CASSPEGRALSYEQYF. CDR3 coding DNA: TGTGCCAGCTCACCAGAAGGCAGGGCACTCTCCTACGAGCAGTACTTC.

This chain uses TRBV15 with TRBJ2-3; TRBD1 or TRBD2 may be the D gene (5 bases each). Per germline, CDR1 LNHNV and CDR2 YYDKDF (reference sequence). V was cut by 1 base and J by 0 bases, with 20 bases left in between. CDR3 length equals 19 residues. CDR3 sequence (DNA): TGTGCCACCAGCAGAGCTCCCCCGAGGGGCGGGCCAAGCACAGATACGCAGTATTTT. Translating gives CATSRAPPRGGPSTDTQYF.

Here the CDR3 reads CSVRQGTDTQYF. For the CDR3, the DNA is TGCAGCGTAAGACAGGGAACAGATACGCAGTATTTT. The gene calls are TRBV29-1 and TRBJ2-3, with TRBD1 matching 7 bases. The V segment lost 6 bases and the J segment 3 bases; nucleotides outside the gene matches: 3. Germline V gives CDR1 SQVTM, CDR2 ANQGSEA. This CDR3 has 12 amino acids.

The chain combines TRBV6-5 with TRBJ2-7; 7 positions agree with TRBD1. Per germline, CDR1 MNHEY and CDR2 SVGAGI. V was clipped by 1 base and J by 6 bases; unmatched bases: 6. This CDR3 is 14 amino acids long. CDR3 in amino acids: CASSYWDSSVEQYF. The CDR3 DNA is TGTGCCAGCAGTTACTGGGACAGTTCGGTCGAGCAGTACTTC.

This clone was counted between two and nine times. CDR3 region: CAWRAAGGSVTQYF. CDR3 DNA sequence: TGTGCCTGGAGAGCTGCAGGGGGTTCGGTGACCCAGTACTTC. V and J are TRBV30 and TRBJ2-5; 7 nucleotides match TRBD1. Germline V gene data show CDR1 as GTSNPN and CDR2 as SVGIG (reference sequence). The CDR3 extends over 14 amino acids. J lost 7 bases, V lost 3 bases, and 11 bases had no gene match. The variable domain in full, completed from reference TRBV30 and TRBJ2-5, reads SQTIHQWPATLVQPVGSPLSLECTVEGTSNPNLYWYRQAAGRGLQLLFYSVGIGQISSEVPQNLSASRPQDRQFILSSKKLLLSDSGFYLCAWRAAGGSVTQYFGPGTRLLVL.

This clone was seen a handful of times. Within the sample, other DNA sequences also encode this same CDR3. The CDR3 spells CAWSVFSGANVLTF. The CDR3 bases are TGTGCCTGGAGTGTTTTTTCCGGGGCCAACGTCCTGACTTTC. The chain couples TRBV30 to TRBJ2-6, with D unclear. This CDR3 comprises 14 residues. CDR1 is GTSNPN and CDR2 is SVGIG in the germline V gene (reference sequence). The V and J ends lost 0 bases and 4 bases respectively, with 7 bases between them.

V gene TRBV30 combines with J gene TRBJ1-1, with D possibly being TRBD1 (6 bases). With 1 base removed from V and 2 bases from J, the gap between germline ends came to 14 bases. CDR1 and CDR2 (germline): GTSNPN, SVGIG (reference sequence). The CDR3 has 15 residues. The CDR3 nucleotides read TGTGCCTGGAGTGATAAGACAGGAGGAAACACTGAAGCTTTCTTT. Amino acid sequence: CAWSDKTGGNTEAFF.

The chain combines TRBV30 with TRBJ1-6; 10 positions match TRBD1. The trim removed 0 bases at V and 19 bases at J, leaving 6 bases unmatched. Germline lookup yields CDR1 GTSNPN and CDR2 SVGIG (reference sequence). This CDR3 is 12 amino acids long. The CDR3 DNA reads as TGTGCCTGGAGTGTTCCCCCGGGACAGGGGCACTTT. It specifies CAWSVPPGQGHF.

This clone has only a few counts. The CDR3 region is CSASGEYYGYTF. The CDR3 DNA is TGCAGCGCCTCAGGGGAGTACTATGGCTACACCTTC. This chain links TRBV29-1 with TRBJ1-2; TRBD1 is a possible D gene (6 bases). V lost 7 bases to trimming and J lost 3 bases, with 12 bases between them. This CDR3 contains 12 residues. Looked up from germline, CDR1 is SQVTM and CDR2 is ANQGSEA.

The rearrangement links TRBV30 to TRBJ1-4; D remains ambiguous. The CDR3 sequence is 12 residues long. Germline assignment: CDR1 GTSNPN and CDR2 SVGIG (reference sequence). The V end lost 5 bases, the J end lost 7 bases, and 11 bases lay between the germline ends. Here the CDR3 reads CAWDGGGEKLFF. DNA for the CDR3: TGTGCCTGGGACGGAGGAGGTGAAAAACTGTTTTTT.